This entry lists 13 T cell receptor beta chains sequenced from one sample in a study of cytomegalovirus exposure and HLA in healthy donors (TCRdb year 2017). To prepare the library, the immunoSEQ multiplex PCR assay was applied. A mixture of 60 forward primers for TCR Vbeta segments and 13 reverse primers for TCR Jbeta segments was used in the multiplex PCR. The table was pulled from immuneACCESS by TCRdb, which kept in-frame rearrangements only. Such tables lose some clones; where checked, under half of the loss comes from unresolved V genes, and the rest has no known cause. For this sample the table gives 60,000 to 75,000 clones, of which roughly two thirds were detected only once. 5.4% of the sample goes to the ten largest clones. The material sequenced was PBMCs. These receptors were taken from a man aged 50-59 years in good health and CMV-seronegative.

This rearrangement joins TRBV30 to TRBJ1-1, with a possible D match to TRBD1 (5 bases). Germline V lookup: CDR1 GTSNPN, CDR2 SVGIG (reference sequence). This CDR3 is built from 15 residues. The germline V and J ends were trimmed by 4 bases and 9 bases, with 24 bases remaining between them. CDR3 bases: TGTGCCTGGATCCCACTGGTACAGGTCGGACGGAAAGCTTTCTTT. Amino acid sequence: CAWIPLVQVGRKAFF.

The J gene is TRBJ2-3, the V gene TRBV5-3; 9 positions match TRBD2. TRBV5-3 is noted as an ORF with a role that remains uncertain. Germline trimming cut 4 bases from V and 3 bases from J; bases unmatched to any gene: 12. The CDR3 extends over 17 amino acids. CDR3 sequence: CARSVTPSGVRTDTQYF. CDR3 in DNA: TGTGCCAGAAGCGTCACTCCTAGCGGGGTTCGTACAGATACGCAGTATTTT.

This clone was seen a handful of times. The V gene is TRBV10-3, the J gene TRBJ2-2; 7 positions match TRBD1. The CDR3 has 14 residues. Germline lookup yields CDR1 ENHRY and CDR2 SYGVKD. V dropped 0 bases and J dropped 6; count of bases not matched to a gene: 1. DNA for the CDR3: TGTGCCATCAGTGAGTCCCAGGGGGCCGGGGAGCTGTTTTTT. Its protein product is CAISESQGAGELFF.

The CDR3 is CAISESRASNQPQHF. The CDR3 DNA sequence: TGTGCCATCAGTGAGTCCAGGGCAAGCAATCAGCCCCAGCATTTT. This rearrangement joins TRBV10-3 to TRBJ1-5; the D gene is possibly TRBD1 (5 bases). The germline gives CDR1 ENHRY, CDR2 SYGVKD. This CDR3 comprises 15 residues. V gave up 0 bases and J gave up 1 base, with 7 bases separating them.

With regard to this clone: Relative to the germline gene, one junction end is altered; a read error may explain this. J is TRBJ1-2 and V is TRBV19; 8 nucleotides align to TRBD1. The germline V gene has CDR1 LNHDA and CDR2 SQIVND (reference sequence). The CDR3 runs to 13 residues. CDR3 sequence (DNA): TGTGCCAGTAGTATAGTACAGGGGGATGGCTACATCTTC. It encodes CASSIVQGDGYIF.

The rearrangement uses TRBV10-3 and TRBJ1-5, with D perhaps TRBD1 (6 bases). Trimming left V 4 bases short and J 5 bases short, with 12 bases between. This CDR3 comprises 14 residues. Germline V gene lookup returns CDR1 ENHRY and CDR2 SYGVKD. The CDR3 loop is CAISAQGGDQPQHF. The CDR3 DNA reads as TGTGCCATCAGTGCACAGGGAGGGGATCAGCCCCAGCATTTT.

The gene calls are TRBV6-6 and TRBJ2-2; D is perhaps TRBD1 (5 bases). This CDR3 is built from 12 residues. Germline V CDR1 and CDR2: MNHNY, SVGAGI (reference sequence). Trimming cost V 4 bases and J 7 bases, with 7 bases left between them. The CDR3 DNA follows: TGTGCCAGCAGTTCTGACAGCGGGGAGCTGTTTTTT. It yields the protein CASSSDSGELFF.

The chain employs TRBV6-1 and TRBJ2-4; tentative D call: TRBD1 (6 bases). Looked up from germline, CDR1 is MNHNS and CDR2 is SASEGT. The CDR3 totals 14 residues. The germline V and J ends were trimmed by 5 bases and 8 bases, with 16 bases remaining between them. Here the CDR3 reads CASSQYRERYIQYF. The DNA for the CDR3 is TGTGCCAGCAGTCAATACAGGGAGCGGTACATTCAGTACTTC.

In DNA, the CDR3 is TGTGCCAGCAGCGTAGAACCGGGACAGGGGGCGCGGGATGGCTACACCTTC. This codes for CASSVEPGQGARDGYTF. The chain links TRBV9 to TRBJ1-2; 12 nucleotides line up with TRBD1. The germline V gene encodes CDR1 SGDLS and CDR2 YYNGEE. Unmatched junction bases numbered 9, after V lost 0 bases and J lost 6 bases. The CDR3 covers 17 residues. Based on the CDR3 plus reference TRBV9 and TRBJ1-2, the full variable domain is DSGVTQTPKHLITATGQRVTLRCSPRSGDLSVYWYQQSLDQGLQFLIQYYNGEERAKGNILERFSAQQFPDLHSELNLSSLELGDSALYFCASSVEPGQGARDGYTFGSGTRLTVV.

This sequence joins TRBV4-2 and TRBJ2-1; 12 bases agree with TRBD2. The length of the CDR3 is 22 residues. Losses at the gene ends were 4 bases for V and 0 bases for J; bases not matched to a gene: 19. Germline V gene sequence: CDR1 LGHNA, CDR2 YNFKEQ. The DNA for the CDR3 is TGTGCCAGCAGCCTCTACTGGCACTCCGGGACTAGCGGGCAAAGCTCCTACAATGAGCAGTTCTTC. This codes for CASSLYWHSGTSGQSSYNEQFF.

The V and J genes are TRBV19 and TRBJ1-3; D may be TRBD1 (5 bases). CDR1 is LNHDA and CDR2 is SQIVND in the germline V gene (reference sequence). V was pared by 4 bases and J by 0 bases, with 16 bases between. CDR3 length: 17 residues. CDR3 sequence: CASSTSRGHISGNTIYF. CDR3 nucleotide sequence: TGTGCCAGTAGTACCAGTCGTGGACACATCTCTGGAAACACCATATATTTT.

The chain carries TRBV5-1 and TRBJ1-3; TRBD1 matches at 11 bases. Germline values: CDR1 SGHRS, CDR2 YFSETQ. The CDR3 contains 17 residues. After removal of 3 bases from V and 6 bases from J, the junction contained 11 bases not matched to a gene. This CDR3 reads CASSSFGQGAGENTIYF. CDR3 DNA sequence: TGCGCCAGCAGCTCTTTCGGACAGGGGGCAGGAGAAAACACCATATATTTT.

The CDR3 reads CASRGRGGSYNEQFF. In DNA form, the CDR3 reads TGTGCCAGCAGGGGGCGAGGGGGCTCCTACAATGAGCAGTTCTTC. The chain links TRBV14 to TRBJ2-1; D is perhaps TRBD1 (6 bases). Between the trimmed V and J ends, which lost 6 bases and 0 bases, there was a span of 12 bases. The CDR3 length is 15 residues. Germline V lookup: CDR1 SGHDN, CDR2 FVKESK.